The 15 T cell receptor beta chains reported below all come from one sample, sequenced in a study of cytomegalovirus exposure and HLA in healthy donors. Libraries were prepared by immunoSEQ multiplex PCR; TCRdb keeps only in-frame clonotypes and omits some of them. The profile shows some 150,000 clones, roughly 87% of them singletons. The sample taken for sequencing was PBMCs. The receptors here all came from a man between 18 and 29 years old in good health and CMV-seropositive.

The chain combines TRBV15 with TRBJ2-6, with D hard to call. CDR1 is LNHNV, CDR2 YYDKDF, per germline (reference sequence). The ends were cut back, 5 bases at V and 0 bases at J, with 5 bases in the middle. This CDR3 comprises 14 residues. The CDR3 DNA reads TGTGCCACCAGCCTTAGCTCTGGGGCCAACGTCCTGACTTTC. Translation gives CATSLSSGANVLTF.

The chain links TRBV6-5 to TRBJ1-1, with D maybe TRBD1 (6 bases). The CDR3 loop spans 13 amino acids. Germline V gives CDR1 MNHEY, CDR2 SVGAGI. The V and J ends lost 6 bases and 1 base respectively, with 9 bases between them. The CDR3 spells CASRGGWNTEAFF. The CDR3 region has the DNA TGTGCCAGCAGAGGGGGTTGGAACACTGAAGCTTTCTTT.

With respect to this clone: At one of its ends the junction is not consistent with the germline gene, which may arise from a read error. The rearrangement links TRBV6-1 to TRBJ1-1; D unclear. From germline, CDR1 is MNHNS and CDR2 SASEGT. The CDR3 runs 11 residues. This chain's CDR3 is CAGSDEGGNIF. CDR3 in DNA: TGTGCCGGGTCAGACGAGGGCGGCAATATCTTT.

The V call is TRBV14, the J call TRBJ1-1, with 8 bases lining up with TRBD1. Trimming cost V 5 bases and J 1 base; bases outside gene matches: 15. The germline CDR1 and CDR2 sequences are SGHDN and FVKESK. The CDR3 runs to 18 residues. The DNA for the CDR3 is TGTGCCAGCAGCGTTCGTAACCAGGGGGCGAGAAGGAACACTGAAGCTTTCTTT. The encoded protein is CASSVRNQGARRNTEAFF.

The V call is TRBV5-1, the J call TRBJ2-6, with 9 bases lining up with TRBD1. CDR3 length: 17 amino acids. Germline trimming cut 3 bases from V and 2 bases from J; bases unmatched to any gene: 6. The germline V gene encodes CDR1 SGHRS and CDR2 YFSETQ. DNA of the CDR3: TGCGCCAGCAGCTCAGACACAGGGGGCGCTGGGGCCAACGTCCTGACTTTC. Translated, it gives CASSSDTGGAGANVLTF.

The chain uses TRBV2 and TRBJ2-1, with TRBD2 matching 12 bases. The germline V gene has CDR1 SNHLY and CDR2 FYNNEI. The CDR3 spans 15 residues. The trim removed 6 bases at V and 4 bases at J, leaving 4 bases unmatched. CDR3 region: CASRETSGGYNEQFF. The DNA of the CDR3 is TGTGCCAGCAGAGAGACTAGCGGGGGATACAATGAGCAGTTCTTC.

The V and J genes are TRBV29-1 and TRBJ2-3; weak D call: TRBD2 (6 bases). The CDR3 loop spans 13 amino acids. V lost 7 bases to trimming and J lost 0 bases, with 11 bases between them. Germline V gives CDR1 SQVTM, CDR2 ANQGSEA. The CDR3 DNA reads as TGCAGCGGGAAGGGGACTAGCACAGATACGCAGTATTTT. Translating gives CSGKGTSTDTQYF.

This chain's CDR3 is CASSLSDTSSYNEQFF. CDR3 DNA sequence: TGTGCCAGCAGCTTATCTGATACTAGCTCCTACAATGAGCAGTTCTTC. The chain recombines TRBV13 with TRBJ2-1, with D possibly TRBD2 on 5 matching bases. The length of the CDR3 is 16 residues. Germline values: CDR1 PRHDT, CDR2 FYEKMQ (reference sequence). V dropped 2 bases and J dropped 0 bases, with 11 bases sitting between them.

The chain combines TRBV5-4 with TRBJ2-2; D is possibly TRBD1 (6 bases). V dropped 4 bases and J dropped 6 bases, with 16 bases sitting between them. Germline V gene lookup returns CDR1 SGHNT and CDR2 YYREEE (reference sequence). The CDR3 runs to 15 residues. The CDR3: CASSPPPGAAGELFF. Here the CDR3 DNA reads TGTGCCAGCAGCCCCCCGCCAGGGGCCGCCGGGGAGCTGTTTTTT.

In its sample, this clone was seen a few times. Other DNA sequences in this sample translate to the same CDR3. The chain recombines TRBV7-9 with TRBJ1-5; no clear D. Trimming took 1 base from V and 0 from J, leaving 4 bases between them. The CDR3 sequence is 14 residues long. The germline V gene has CDR1 SEHNR and CDR2 FQNEAQ (reference sequence). The CDR3 coding sequence is TGTGCCAGCAGCTTAGGAGTTAGCAATCAGCCCCAGCATTTT. Encoded protein: CASSLGVSNQPQHF.

The chain carries TRBV7-9 and TRBJ1-1; D gene uncertain. The CDR3 covers 15 residues. Trimming stripped 4 bases from V and 0 bases from J, with 12 bases between. Germline V lookup: CDR1 SEHNR, CDR2 FQNEAQ (reference sequence). DNA for the CDR3: TGTGCCAGCAGCTCGGTAGGGAGAATGAACACTGAAGCTTTCTTT. This gives the protein CASSSVGRMNTEAFF.

This rearrangement joins TRBV29-1 to TRBJ2-7, with a tentative D call TRBD1 (6 bases). Germline CDR1 is SQVTM and CDR2 is ANQGSEA. The CDR3 is 11 amino acids. The ends were cut back, 3 bases at V and 4 bases at J, with 7 bases in the middle. The DNA for the CDR3 is TGCAGCGTTGACGACAGGTACGAGCAGTACTTC. The encoded protein is CSVDDRYEQYF.

V is TRBV6-5 and J is TRBJ1-2; TRBD1 is a possible D gene (5 bases). Trimming took 5 bases from V and 6 from J, leaving 13 bases between them. The CDR3 spans 13 residues. Per the germline V gene, CDR1 is MNHEY and CDR2 is SVGAGI. CDR3 nucleotides: TGTGCCAGCAGTGGCAGCAGGGTAGATGGCTACACCTTC. Translating gives CASSGSRVDGYTF.

The chain uses TRBV9 and TRBJ1-5, with TRBD1 identical over 11 bases. Trimming took 4 bases from V and 7 from J; bases not matched to a gene: 7. This CDR3 has 15 amino acids. CDR1 and CDR2 from the germline V gene are SGDLS and YYNGEE. For the CDR3, the DNA is TGTGCCAGCAGCTCCGGACAGGGGGCTTACCAGCCCCAGCATTTT. As protein: CASSSGQGAYQPQHF.

The chain carries TRBV21-1 and TRBJ2-7; TRBD1, as called in the table, went unchecked against the DNA. TRBV21-1 is a pseudogene locus. The CDR3 is 15 residues long. CDR3 coding DNA: TGTGCCAGCAGCAAAGCCGGGACAGCCGCCTACGAGCAGTACTTC. This encodes CASSKAGTAAYEQYF.